This TCR beta chain was sequenced for a study of blood T cell repertoires in COVID-19. The wider study: Spain, Italy and the United States supplied samples that represented acute and convalescent COVID-19. Sample material is recorded as cDNA or gDNA derived from T cells, B-cell-depleted T cells, or PBMCs.

Germline-derived CDR1 and CDR2 are MNHNS and SASEGT. The V segment lost 3 bases and the J segment 6 bases; nucleotides outside the gene matches: 6. The CDR3 has 14 amino acids. In the source study's methods: Estimated nucleated cell counts came from reference gene primer amplification. Here immunoSEQ multiplex PCR was the method, and the copy in TCRdb shows in-frame clones only, minus some. The V and J calls and clone size come from that table; D and trimming were worked out from the DNA. The sample includes 300,000 or so clones, 88% seen only once; the top ten take approximately 6.6%. The sequence derives from a woman in her 30s who had recovered from COVID-19. The chain has TRBV6-1 and TRBJ1-1; 8 bases match TRBD1. The source material was peripheral blood. The CDR3 sequence is CASSETGAVAEAFF. The CDR3 DNA reads as TGTGCCAGCAGTGAGACAGGGGCAGTAGCTGAAGCTTTCTTT.